This is a list of T cell receptor beta chains from one sample in a study of blood T cell repertoires in COVID-19. Generated by immunoSEQ multiplex PCR, the TCRdb table keeps only in-frame clones and is missing some. The top ten clones hold approximately 3.7% of a sample with around 36,000 clones, under 90% of them seen once. What was sequenced was peripheral blood. The receptors here all came from a man aged 45-65 years with acute or convalescent COVID-19. The CDR3 runs from the conserved cysteine through the conserved F or W. A D gene is named only where the DNA matches it firmly. The size of a clone is reported for some rows only, either as once, few or many, or as a class for expanded clones.

cdr3_length	j_call	d_call	clone_size	v_call	cdr3_aa	cdr3_nt
15	TRBJ1-2	TRBD1	once	TRBV14	CASSRRTGVPYGYTF	TGTGCCAGCAGCCGGCGGACAGGGGTTCCCTATGGCTACACCTTC
15	TRBJ1-5	.	.	TRBV7-2	CASSLGLPGEFPQHF	TGTGCCAGCAGCTTAGGTTTACCCGGGGAGTTTCCCCAGCATTTT
12	TRBJ2-7	.	.	TRBV20-1	CSASRQDYEQYF	TGCAGTGCTAGTAGACAGGACTACGAGCAGTACTTC
19	TRBJ1-3	.	.	TRBV18	CASSPAPVNREFSGNTIYF	TGTGCCAGCTCACCGGCTCCAGTCAACAGGGAGTTTTCTGGAAACACCATATATTTT
15	TRBJ1-5	TRBD1	.	TRBV27	CASSLGTGGGQPQHF	TGTGCCAGCAGTTTAGGGACAGGGGGCGGTCAGCCCCAGCATTTT
14	TRBJ1-5	.	.	TRBV30	CAWTLGTGSQPQHF	TGTGCCTGGACCCTGGGCACAGGGAGTCAGCCCCAGCATTTT
15	TRBJ2-2	TRBD2	.	TRBV5-1	CASSFGTTAGGELFF	TGCGCCAGCAGCTTCGGGACTACCGCGGGCGGGGAGCTGTTTTTT
15	TRBJ1-4	.	few	TRBV19	CASSIIRDSQEKLFF	TGTGCCAGTAGTATAATCAGGGATTCGCAAGAAAAACTGTTTTTT
15	TRBJ1-1	TRBD1	.	TRBV5-1	CASSFTQGSPTEAFF	TGCGCCAGCAGCTTCACACAGGGGTCCCCCACTGAAGCTTTCTTT
15	TRBJ2-7	TRBD2	.	TRBV7-3	CASSLGTLAEGEQYF	TGTGCCAGCAGCTTAGGTACACTAGCGGAAGGGGAGCAGTACTTC
16	TRBJ2-3	.	.	TRBV4-2	CASSQDGGGGADTQYF	TGTGCCAGCAGCCAAGATGGAGGGGGGGGTGCAGATACGCAGTATTTT
15	TRBJ1-6	TRBD1	.	TRBV5-1	CASSDSGTVNSPLHF	TGCGCCAGCAGCGATTCCGGGACAGTGAATTCACCCCTCCACTTT
13	TRBJ2-7	.	.	TRBV19	CASSIGDRGEQYF	TGTGCCAGTAGTATTGGAGATCGGGGCGAGCAGTACTTC
13	TRBJ1-1	.	.	TRBV11-2	CASSLDLGPEAFF	TGTGCCAGCAGCTTAGATTTGGGCCCTGAAGCTTTCTTT
16	TRBJ2-1	TRBD2	.	TRBV7-3	CASSFLAAGGFNEQFF	TGTGCCAGCAGCTTCTTGGCGGCGGGAGGGTTCAATGAGCAGTTCTTC
15	TRBJ2-1	TRBD1	.	TRBV27	CASSDPGTGYNEQFF	TGTGCCAGCAGTGACCCCGGGACAGGCTACAATGAGCAGTTCTTC
14	TRBJ2-5	.	.	TRBV5-1	CASSLVTGQETQYF	TGCGCCAGCAGCTTGGTCACAGGGCAAGAGACCCAGTACTTC
15	TRBJ1-4	TRBD1	.	TRBV4-2	CASSPTGQSNEKLFF	TGTGCCAGCAGCCCTACGGGACAGAGTAATGAAAAACTGTTTTTT
14	TRBJ1-5	.	.	TRBV19	CASSRDISNQPQHF	TGTGCCAGTAGTCGGGACATCAGCAATCAGCCCCAGCATTTT
14	TRBJ2-3	.	.	TRBV25-1	CASSEMGRTDTQYF	TGTGCCAGCAGTGAGATGGGGAGAACAGATACGCAGTATTTT
15	TRBJ1-6	.	.	TRBV7-8	CASSLVVGGDSPLHF	TGTGCCAGCAGCTTAGTGGTAGGGGGGGATTCACCCCTCCACTTT
17	TRBJ1-6	TRBD1	.	TRBV5-6	CASSSLDRGGLDSPLHF	TGTGCCAGCAGCTCCTTAGACAGGGGTGGTTTGGACTCACCCCTCCACTTT
15	TRBJ2-7	TRBD1	.	TRBV7-9	CASSLSGQGAREQYF	TGTGCCAGCAGCTTAAGCGGACAGGGGGCGCGGGAGCAGTACTTC
11	TRBJ1-2	.	.	TRBV7-9	CASSHSEGYTF	TGTGCCAGCAGCCACAGTGAGGGCTACACCTTC
13	TRBJ2-1	.	.	TRBV28	CASTGSSYNEQFF	TGTGCCAGCACTGGGAGCTCCTACAATGAGCAGTTCTTC
12	TRBJ2-7	.	.	TRBV12-3/TRBV12-4	CASSLGEYEQYF	TGTGCCAGCAGTTTGGGAGAGTACGAGCAGTACTTC